A single sample gave rise to the 9 T cell receptor beta chains below, sequenced in a study of blood T cells in healthy people across ages. A second about 7 to 11 cycle PCR used barcoded and J-beta primers. TCRdb re-called the 5' RACE reads through MiXCR, storing one row per CDR3 protein. Counted here are about 640,000 distinct CDR3 sequences, around two fifths occurring once; the ten biggest clones make up 25% to 30%. The sample taken for sequencing was blood. These receptor sequences come from an elderly man in good health.

The table lists this clonotype with a few counts. The chain couples TRBV7-2 to TRBJ2-5, with 9 bases lining up with TRBD2. Germline V CDR1 and CDR2: SGHTA, FQGNSA. The CDR3 extends over 16 amino acids. J gave up 4 bases and V 5 bases, and 11 bases lay outside the gene matches. Written as DNA, the CDR3 is TGTGCCAGCAGCCCTAGACTCGCGGGGGGGGCAGAGACCCAGTACTTC. This encodes CASSPRLAGGAETQYF.

A note on this clonotype: A read error may produce the germline difference seen at one junction end. This chain joins TRBV25-1 and TRBJ2-1, with 10 bases aligning to TRBD2. Per germline, CDR1 MGHDK and CDR2 SYGVNS. CDR3 size: 15 residues. The CDR3 sequence: CASSGLAGVYSEQFF. In nucleotides, the CDR3 is TGTGCCAGCAGTGGGCTAGCGGGGGTTTACAGTGAGCAGTTCTTC.

This sequence joins TRBV28 and TRBJ1-2; a weak D match, TRBD1 (6 bases). Germline values: CDR1 MDHEN, CDR2 SYDVKM. The CDR3 contains 14 residues. Deletions cut 8 bases from V and 3 bases from J, with 16 bases between. CDR3 residues: CASLITGTYYGYTF. The CDR3 DNA follows: TGTGCCAGCTTAATCACAGGGACTTACTATGGCTACACCTTC.

This clonotype was seen a handful of times. The chain has TRBV7-9 and TRBJ2-5; no firm D call. V lost 0 bases to trimming and J lost 5 bases, with 10 bases between them. Germline-derived CDR1 and CDR2 are SEHNR and FQNEAQ (reference sequence). The CDR3 sequence is 14 residues long. CDR3 DNA: TGTGCCAGCAGCTTAGCACTTCCCGCTGAGACCCAGTACTTC. Encoded protein: CASSLALPAETQYF. Supplemented by reference TRBV7-9 and TRBJ2-5, the full variable domain reads DTGVSQNPRHKITKRGQNVTFRCDPISEHNRLYWYRQTLGQGPEFLTYFQNEAQLEKSRLLSDRFSAERPKGSFSTLEIQRTEQGDSAMYLCASSLALPAETQYFGPGTRLLVL.

This clonotype was detected once. The chain recombines TRBV3-1 with TRBJ2-1; D is unresolved. Germline V gene sequence: CDR1 LGHDT, CDR2 YNNKEL (reference sequence). The CDR3 covers 12 residues. Trimming shortened V by 2 bases and J by 6 bases, and 5 bases separated the two germline ends. CDR3 coding DNA: TGTGCCAGCAGCCAAACATTCAATGAGCAGTTCTTC. This gives the protein CASSQTFNEQFF.

This clonotype showed up just a few times. The chain joins TRBV18 to TRBJ1-4; D is unresolved. The CDR3 loop spans 17 amino acids. Trimming removed 6 bases from V and 4 bases from J, with 21 bases in between. CDR1 and CDR2 from the germline V gene are KGHSH and LQKENI. This chain's CDR3 is CASSITQFGRNNEKLFF. CDR3 bases: TGTGCCAGCTCCATTACCCAATTCGGACGGAATAATGAAAAACTGTTTTTT.

The chain recombines TRBV10-3 with TRBJ1-6; no definite D call. Trimming removed 6 bases from V and 11 bases from J, with 14 bases in between. The CDR3 totals 13 residues. Germline V lookup: CDR1 ENHRY, CDR2 SYGVKD. CDR3: CAIRKDRGPPLHF. The CDR3 nucleotides are TGTGCCATCAGGAAGGACCGGGGTCCACCCCTCCACTTT.

This clonotype showed up many times. J is TRBJ1-1 and V is TRBV7-9; D unresolved. The V gene's germline CDR1 is SEHNR and CDR2 FQNEAQ (reference sequence). The CDR3 consists of 15 residues. Trimming took 5 bases from V and 1 from J, leaving 14 bases between them. CDR3 sequence: CASSTTWSPNTEAFF. In DNA form, the CDR3 reads TGTGCCAGCAGCACCACTTGGTCCCCGAACACTGAAGCTTTCTTT.

The chain combines TRBV30 with TRBJ1-5; D remains unclear. CDR3 size: 13 residues. With 1 base removed from V and 9 bases from J, the gap between germline ends came to 13 bases. Germline CDR1 reads GTSNPN; CDR2 reads SVGIG (reference sequence). The CDR3 sequence is CAWSGSGPTPQHF. The CDR3 nucleotides are TGTGCCTGGAGTGGATCAGGCCCAACGCCCCAGCATTTT.